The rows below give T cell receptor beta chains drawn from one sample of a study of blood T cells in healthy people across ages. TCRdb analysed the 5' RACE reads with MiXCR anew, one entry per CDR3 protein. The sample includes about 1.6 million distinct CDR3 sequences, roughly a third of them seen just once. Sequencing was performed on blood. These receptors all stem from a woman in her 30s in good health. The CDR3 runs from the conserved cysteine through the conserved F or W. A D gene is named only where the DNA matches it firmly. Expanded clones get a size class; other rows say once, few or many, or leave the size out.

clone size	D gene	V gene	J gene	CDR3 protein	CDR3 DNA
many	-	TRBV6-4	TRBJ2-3	CASSQDNPADTQYF	TGTGCCAGCAGCCAAGACAATCCAGCAGATACGCAGTATTTT
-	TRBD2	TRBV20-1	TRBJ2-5	CSADGTIRETQYF	TGCAGTGCGGACGGGACTATCAGGGAGACCCAGTACTTC
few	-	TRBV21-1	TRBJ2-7	CASSKSPRTGATYEQYF	TGTGCCAGCAGCAAATCTCCGAGGACAGGGGCGACCTACGAGCAGTACTTC
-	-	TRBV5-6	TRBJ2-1	CASRFGYNEQFF	TGTGCCAGCAGGTTTGGCTACAATGAGCAGTTCTTC
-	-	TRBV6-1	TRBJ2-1	CASSEWGVTEQFF	TGTGCCAGCAGTGAATGGGGGGTCACTGAGCAGTTCTTC
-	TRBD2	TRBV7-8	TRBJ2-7	CASSLATSGGSYEQYF	TGTGCCAGCAGCTTAGCCACTAGCGGGGGTTCCTACGAGCAGTACTTC
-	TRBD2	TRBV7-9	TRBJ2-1	CASSLAAVSGSFDEQFF	TGTGCCAGCAGCTTAGCCGCCGTTAGCGGGAGTTTCGATGAGCAGTTCTTC
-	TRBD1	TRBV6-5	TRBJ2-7	CASSSEPGTGSYEQYF	TGTGCCAGCAGTTCCGAACCCGGGACAGGGTCCTACGAGCAGTACTTC
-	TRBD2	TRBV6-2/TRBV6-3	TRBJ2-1	CASIPGLAYNEQFF	TGTGCTAGTATACCGGGACTAGCCTACAATGAGCAGTTCTTC
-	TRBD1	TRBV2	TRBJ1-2	CASSAQGAEGYTF	TGTGCCAGCAGTGCTCAGGGGGCGGAAGGCTACACCTTC